Included here is one TCR beta chain sequence, with context. The sample is drawn from a study of blood T cell repertoires in COVID-19. Study in general: The United States, Italy and Spain provided the acute and convalescent COVID-19 samples.

TCRdb's copy holds only in-frame clones and misses some; the assay was immunoSEQ multiplex PCR. The table shows some 85,000 clones, with 80% occurring only once. The CDR3 contains 17 residues. CDR1 and CDR2 from the germline V gene are SGHRS and YFSETQ. The junction had 8 bases not matched to a gene; V was cut back by 4 bases and J by 2 bases. The sequence came from an elderly woman with acute or convalescent COVID-19. Material for sequencing was peripheral blood. The chain joins TRBV5-1 to TRBJ2-7; 14 nucleotides agree with TRBD2. CDR3 bases: TGCGCCAGCAGCCCAGGACTAGCGGGGGGTCTTCCCTACGAGCAGTACTTC. Translating it yields CASSPGLAGGLPYEQYF. The full variable domain, in which reference TRBV5-1 and TRBJ2-7 provide the parts outside the CDR3, is KAGVTQTPRYLIKTRGQQVTLSCSPISGHRSVSWYQQTPGQGLQFLFEYFSETQRNKGNFPGRFSGRQFSNSRSEMNVSTLELGDSALYLCASSPGLAGGLPYEQYFGPGTRLTVT.